A selection of T cell receptor beta chains follows, all from one sample in a study of T cell changes during pregnancy in multiple sclerosis. Sequenced by immunoSEQ multiplex PCR; TCRdb stores in-frame clones only, minus some. The data contain fewer than 100,000 clones, more than 85% of them singletons. The specimen comprised peripheral blood, sampled after pregnancy. These TCRs come from a female donor in good health, enrolled as a control in a pregnancy study. Both conserved end residues are part of each CDR3. Each record gives: V gene, J gene, D gene, clone size, CDR3 protein, CDR3 DNA. A D gene is named only where the DNA matches it firmly. A row's size may be missing; if present it is once, few, many or a size class.

>TRBV2|TRBJ2-4|TRBD2|.
CASNTGTIKNIQYF
TGTGCCAGCAATACCGGGACTATAAAAAACATTCAGTACTTC
>TRBV28|TRBJ1-3|.|.
CASSPWMAGSLSGNTIYF
TGTGCCAGCAGTCCCTGGATGGCTGGGAGTTTGTCTGGAAACACCATATATTTT
>TRBV19|TRBJ1-5|.|once
CASSIERRGNQPQHF
TGTGCCAGTAGTATAGAACGGCGGGGCAATCAGCCCCAGCATTTT
>TRBV7-2|TRBJ2-5|.|.
CASSTPGSRRLETQYF
TGTGCCAGCAGCACACCGGGCTCTCGGAGGTTAGAGACCCAGTACTTC
>TRBV2|TRBJ1-5|TRBD1|.
CASSGTGGNQPQHF
TGTGCCAGCAGCGGGACAGGGGGCAATCAGCCCCAGCATTTT
>TRBV7-2|TRBJ2-1|.|.
CASSPERLYNEQFF
TGTGCCAGCAGCCCCGAAAGACTTTACAATGAGCAGTTCTTC
>TRBV20-1|TRBJ2-7|.|.
CSATQGYEQYF
TGCAGTGCGACTCAGGGCTACGAGCAGTACTTC
>TRBV9|TRBJ2-7|TRBD1|.
CASSEATGGDYEQYF
TGTGCCAGCAGCGAAGCGACAGGGGGGGACTACGAGCAGTACTTC
>TRBV28|TRBJ2-6|.|.
CASSLSGYGANVLTF
TGTGCCAGCAGTTTATCGGGGTACGGGGCCAACGTCCTGACTTTC
>TRBV28|TRBJ1-2|TRBD1|.
CASRPGQRLYGYTF
TGTGCCAGCAGGCCGGGACAGCGCTTATATGGCTACACCTTC
>TRBV7-6|TRBJ2-1|TRBD1|.
CASSLAQQGARGEQFF
TGTGCCAGCAGCTTAGCCCAACAGGGGGCGCGGGGTGAGCAGTTCTTC
>TRBV7-9|TRBJ2-1|.|.
CASSLPQGLSNEQFF
TGTGCCAGCAGCTTACCCCAGGGCTTGAGTAATGAGCAGTTCTTC
>TRBV27|TRBJ2-5|TRBD1|.
CATRRGLGETQYF
TGTGCGACCCGCAGGGGGCTAGGTGAGACCCAGTACTTC
>TRBV15|TRBJ1-1|.|.
CATSRVRGFEAFF
TGTGCCACCAGCAGAGTGCGGGGATTTGAAGCTTTCTTT
>TRBV10-3|TRBJ2-4|TRBD1|once
CATGTASAKNIQYF
TGTGCCACAGGGACAGCCTCAGCCAAAAACATTCAGTACTTC
>TRBV18|TRBJ2-7|TRBD2|.
CASSLSGLAGGTYEQYF
TGTGCCAGCTCCCTAAGCGGACTAGCGGGGGGCACCTACGAGCAGTACTTC
>TRBV19|TRBJ1-1|.|.
CASSIEAGVGTEAFF
TGTGCCAGTAGTATAGAGGCAGGGGTGGGCACTGAAGCTTTCTTT
>TRBV5-6|TRBJ2-5|TRBD2|.
CASSLGSFTSGRASETQYF
TGTGCCAGCAGCTTGGGGTCTTTTACTAGCGGGAGGGCCTCGGAGACCCAGTACTTC
>TRBV30|TRBJ2-1|TRBD1|.
CAWSQGWGQGSYNEQFF
TGTGCCTGGAGTCAAGGGTGGGGACAGGGGTCCTACAATGAGCAGTTCTTC
>TRBV7-9|TRBJ1-5|.|.
CASSSTGLGQPQHF
TGTGCCAGCAGCTCAACAGGGTTGGGTCAGCCCCAGCATTTT
>TRBV2|TRBJ1-4|.|.
CASNPSYLNEKLFF
TGTGCCAGCAACCCGAGCTATCTCAATGAAAAACTGTTTTTT
>TRBV28|TRBJ1-4|TRBD1|once
CASRGGPANNEKLFF
TGTGCCAGCAGAGGGGGCCCGGCAAATAATGAAAAACTGTTTTTT
>TRBV2|TRBJ1-3|.|.
CASSDPNPSSGNTIYF
TGTGCCAGCAGTGACCCAAACCCGAGCTCTGGAAACACCATATATTTT